Included here is one T cell receptor beta chain sequence, with context. The antigen is undetermined. This sample stems from a study of long-term antiretroviral therapy in people with HIV. Study as a whole: Samples from the earliest time points predate the 2015 immediate-ART recommendation by about a decade. Notes on the study in general: Repertoire composition at all time points was dominated by clones that had expanded before ART. In HIV, the repertoires covered a tighter span of CDR3 lengths than in controls.

Samples were assayed with immunoSEQ v3.0 at survey level. Sequenced by immunoSEQ multiplex PCR; TCRdb stores in-frame clones only, minus some. The sample carries approximately 22,000 clones, roughly 82% recorded once. CDR1 is PRHDT, CDR2 FYEKMQ, per germline (reference sequence). The V gene lost 1 base and the J gene lost 2 bases, with 2 bases spanning the gap. This CDR3 has 12 residues. Specimens retained about 0.95-10 million cryopreserved PBMC preceding DNA extraction. This receptor was obtained from a man aged 18 to 35 with HIV. J is TRBJ1-2 and V is TRBV13; unclear D gene. The material sequenced was unsorted PBMCs, taken 0.1 years before starting antiretroviral therapy. For the CDR3, the DNA is TGTGCCAGCAGCTTAGTGAACTATGGCTACACCTTC. It translates to CASSLVNYGYTF. The whole variable domain, filled in from reference TRBV13 and TRBJ1-2, reads AAGVIQSPRHLIKEKRETATLKCYPIPRHDTVYWYQQGPGQDPQFLISFYEKMQSDKGSIPDRFSAQQFSDYHSELNMSSLELGDSALYFCASSLVNYGYTFGSGTRLTVV.